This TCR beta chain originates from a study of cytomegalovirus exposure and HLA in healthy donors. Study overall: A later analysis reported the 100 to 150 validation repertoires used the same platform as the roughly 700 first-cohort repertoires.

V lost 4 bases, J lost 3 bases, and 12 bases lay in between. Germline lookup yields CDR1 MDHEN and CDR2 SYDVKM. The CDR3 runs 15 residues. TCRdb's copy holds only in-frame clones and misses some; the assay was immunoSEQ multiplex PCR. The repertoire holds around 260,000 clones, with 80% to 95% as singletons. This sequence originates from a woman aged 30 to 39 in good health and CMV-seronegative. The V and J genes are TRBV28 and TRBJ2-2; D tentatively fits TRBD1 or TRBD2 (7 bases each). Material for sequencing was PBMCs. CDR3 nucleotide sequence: TGTGCCAGCAGTTCCTCAGGGGGGGACACCGGGGAGCTGTTTTTT. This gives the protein CASSSSGGDTGELFF.